This entry lists 26 T cell receptor beta chains sequenced from one sample in a study of identical twins. Via MiXCR, TCRdb re-called the 5' RACE reads, giving one row per CDR3 protein. The sample records 350,000 to 450,000 distinct CDR3 sequences, around 20% being singletons. Sequencing was carried out using naive T cells sorted from blood. Receptor source: a man aged 45 to 65 in good health.

This clonotype was picked up a small number of times. This chain uses TRBV18 with TRBJ2-1, with D possibly being TRBD1 or TRBD2 (6 bases each). With 0 bases removed from V and 0 bases from J, the gap between germline ends came to 9 bases. Germline CDR1 KGHSH, CDR2 LQKENI. This CDR3 comprises 16 residues. The CDR3 here is CASSPPGGYSYNEQFF. CDR3 bases: TGTGCCAGCTCACCACCGGGGGGCTACTCCTACAATGAGCAGTTCTTC.

This clonotype showed up many times. For the CDR3, the DNA is TGTGCCAGCAGCCTTAAGGGAACCCTCCACTTT. It yields the protein CASSLKGTLHF. The chain employs TRBV3-1 and TRBJ1-6; D gene unclear. Deletions cut 4 bases from V and 14 bases from J, with 9 bases between. The CDR3 length is 11 residues. The germline V gene encodes CDR1 LGHDT and CDR2 YNNKEL (reference sequence).

In nucleotides, the CDR3 is TGCAGTGCTATTCGGACAGGACGGGAGACCCAGTACTTC. Its translation: CSAIRTGRETQYF. The chain joins TRBV20-1 to TRBJ2-5, with 7 bases identical to TRBD1. CDR1 and CDR2 from the germline V gene are DFQATT and SNEGSKA (reference sequence). Trimming at V came to 4 bases and at J to 5 bases, leaving 7 bases not matched to a gene. The CDR3 consists of 13 residues.

This clonotype was counted only a few times. The rearrangement uses TRBV20-1 and TRBJ1-2, with D possibly matching TRBD1 (5 bases). The CDR3 has 14 residues. Germline CDR1 and CDR2: DFQATT and SNEGSKA (reference sequence). Trimming cost V 3 bases and J 8 bases, with 19 bases left between them. CDR3 sequence (DNA): TGCAGTGCTAGGCACTCAGGGCGGGGTGGGGGCTACACCTTC. This gives the protein CSARHSGRGGGYTF.

In this sample, this clonotype turned up a few times. The chain combines TRBV10-3 with TRBJ2-2; D is possibly TRBD1 or TRBD2 (6 bases each). V was pared by 11 bases and J by 0 bases, with 10 bases between. This CDR3 comprises 13 residues. Per the germline V gene, CDR1 is ENHRY and CDR2 is SYGVKD. Written as DNA, the CDR3 is TGTGCCTCGGAGGGGGCGAACACCGGGGAGCTGTTTTTT. Residues: CASEGANTGELFF.

This clonotype was recorded many times. This chain joins TRBV27 and TRBJ2-3, with 10 bases matching TRBD2. The CDR3 runs 20 residues. The germline V gene has CDR1 MNHEY and CDR2 SMNVEV (reference sequence). With V trimmed by 3 bases and J by 0 bases, 15 bases remained unmatched. CDR3 in amino acids: CASSFCWVTSGNNSTDTQYF. The DNA of the CDR3 is TGTGCCAGCAGTTTCTGTTGGGTAACTAGCGGGAATAATAGCACAGATACGCAGTATTTT.

This clonotype was detected ten times or more. The CDR3 loop reads CASSLEPGTGNTIYF. The DNA for the CDR3 is TGCGCCAGCAGCTTGGAGCCAGGGACTGGAAACACCATATATTTT. The gene calls are TRBV5-1 and TRBJ1-3; a weak D match, TRBD1 (5 bases). The CDR3 covers 15 residues. CDR1 is SGHRS, CDR2 YFSETQ, per germline. V was clipped by 0 bases and J by 2 bases, with 9 bases between them. The full variable domain, completed using reference TRBV5-1 and TRBJ1-3, is KAGVTQTPRYLIKTRGQQVTLSCSPISGHRSVSWYQQTPGQGLQFLFEYFSETQRNKGNFPGRFSGRQFSNSRSEMNVSTLELGDSALYLCASSLEPGTGNTIYFGEGSWLTVV.

V usage is TRBV27 and J usage is TRBJ2-4; 12 positions match TRBD1. Unmatched junction bases numbered 6, after V lost 5 bases and J lost 4 bases. Per the germline V gene, CDR1 is MNHEY and CDR2 is SMNVEV (reference sequence). This CDR3 contains 16 residues. The CDR3, as DNA: TGTGCCAGCAGTGCAGGGACAGGGGGCGGTAAAAACATTCAGTACTTC. Protein product: CASSAGTGGGKNIQYF.

This clonotype has just a few counts. DNA for the CDR3: TGCAGCGTCGCCAAACTAGCGGAGCCCCAAGAGACCCAGTACTTC. The encoded protein is CSVAKLAEPQETQYF. The chain joins TRBV29-1 to TRBJ2-5; 8 positions match TRBD2. The V gene end was trimmed by 6 bases and the J gene end by 1 base; junction bases not matched to a gene: 10. This CDR3 has 15 residues. Germline-derived CDR1 and CDR2 are SQVTM and ANQGSEA. Variable domain in full (rest from reference TRBV29-1 and TRBJ2-5): SAVISQKPSRDICQRGTSLTIQCQVDSQVTMMFWYRQQPGQSLTLIATANQGSEATYESGFVIDKFPISRPNLTFSTLTVSNMSPEDSSIYLCSVAKLAEPQETQYFGPGTRLLVL.

This clonotype turned up a few times. The chain couples TRBV7-3 to TRBJ2-1; D is unresolved. The ends were cut back, 0 bases at V and 5 bases at J, with 5 bases in the middle. Germline V gene data show CDR1 as SGHTA and CDR2 as FQGTGA. This CDR3 spans 13 amino acids. Written as DNA, the CDR3 is TGTGCCAGCAGCTTAACGTCGGACAATGAGCAGTTCTTC. It codes for CASSLTSDNEQFF.

This clonotype was found a few times. The chain couples TRBV11-2 to TRBJ2-1; 9 bases fit TRBD2. The CDR3 covers 15 residues. Germline V gene data show CDR1 as SGHAT and CDR2 as FQNNGV. Trimming cost V 4 bases and J 5 bases; bases outside gene matches: 6. The CDR3: CASSSERGANNEQFF. DNA of the CDR3: TGTGCCAGCAGCTCTGAGCGGGGGGCCAACAATGAGCAGTTCTTC.

V usage is TRBV6-1 and J usage is TRBJ2-5, with D maybe TRBD1 (5 bases). Per germline, CDR1 MNHNS and CDR2 SASEGT. Trimming left V 5 bases short and J 4 bases short, with 11 bases between. CDR3 length equals 13 residues. CDR3: CASSRWGGETQYF. The CDR3 DNA sequence: TGTGCCAGCAGTCGTTGGGGCGGAGAGACCCAGTACTTC.

This chain joins TRBV7-9 and TRBJ2-1; no clear D gene. This CDR3 has 13 residues. The V gene's germline CDR1 is SEHNR and CDR2 FQNEAQ (reference sequence). V gave up 1 base and J gave up 9 bases, with 10 bases separating them. Here the CDR3 DNA reads TGTGCCAGCAGCTTAGAACCGGTGGGTGAGCAGTTCTTC. Amino acid sequence: CASSLEPVGEQFF.

This clonotype was recorded many times. This chain uses TRBV6-5 with TRBJ2-2, with no clear D. The CDR3 runs 16 residues. The V and J ends lost 1 base and 3 bases respectively, with 12 bases between them. Germline V CDR1 and CDR2: MNHEY, SVGAGI. The CDR3 DNA reads as TGTGCCAGCAGTTACTTAACAGAATTCTACACCGGGGAGCTGTTTTTT. As protein: CASSYLTEFYTGELFF.

This clonotype was detected many times. J is TRBJ1-4 and V is TRBV21-1; the table assigns TRBD1, which was not confirmed against the DNA. TRBV21-1 is flagged as a pseudogene. CDR3 length equals 17 residues. The CDR3 DNA reads as TGTGCCAGCAGCAAAGTAGACGGACAGGCAGGTTGTGAAAAACTGTTTTTT. This gives the protein CASSKVDGQAGCEKLFF.

This clonotype was seen many times. The chain joins TRBV15 to TRBJ1-1, with 7 bases aligning to TRBD1. J was trimmed by 7 bases and V by 2 bases; bases with no gene match: 4. Germline-derived CDR1 and CDR2 are LNHNV and YYDKDF (reference sequence). This CDR3 contains 13 residues. The CDR3 reads CATSRRGQGEAFF. The CDR3 nucleotides are TGTGCCACCAGCAGAAGGGGGCAGGGTGAAGCTTTCTTT. Complete variable domain (other parts from reference TRBV15 and TRBJ1-1): DAMVIQNPRYQVTQFGKPVTLSCSQTLNHNVMYWYQQKSSQAPKLLFHYYDKDFNNEADTPDNFQSRRPNTSFCFLDIRSPGLGDTAMYLCATSRRGQGEAFFGQGTRLTVV.

This chain connects TRBV10-3 to TRBJ1-5; 8 bases line up with TRBD1. The CDR3 is 15 residues long. Trimming took 3 bases from V and 2 from J; bases not matched to a gene: 3. Germline CDR1 ENHRY, CDR2 SYGVKD. Here the CDR3 reads CAISDPTGGNQPQHF. The DNA for the CDR3 is TGTGCCATCAGTGACCCGACAGGGGGCAATCAGCCCCAGCATTTT.

This chain connects TRBV4-2 to TRBJ2-5; D might be TRBD2 (5 bases). Germline CDR1 reads LGHNA; CDR2 reads YNFKEQ. The CDR3 is 15 residues long. V shed 0 bases and J shed 3 bases, with 11 bases lying between them. The CDR3 loop is CASSQDSSGEETQYF. CDR3 in DNA: TGTGCCAGCAGCCAAGATAGCAGCGGCGAAGAGACCCAGTACTTC.

This clonotype showed up just a few times. The chain links TRBV27 to TRBJ2-2; 12 bases are a match to TRBD2. Germline CDR1 is MNHEY and CDR2 is SMNVEV (reference sequence). J was trimmed by 4 bases and V by 5 bases; bases with no gene match: 8. The CDR3 runs to 17 residues. The CDR3 DNA is TGTGCCAGCAGTCCGACACCGGGACTAGCGGGCACCGGGGAGCTGTTTTTT. As protein: CASSPTPGLAGTGELFF.

V usage is TRBV7-2 and J usage is TRBJ2-1; 14 bases align to TRBD2. This CDR3 comprises 22 residues. From germline, CDR1 is SGHTA and CDR2 FQGNSA. The V gene end was trimmed by 3 bases and the J gene end by 12 bases; junction bases not matched to a gene: 28. For the CDR3, the DNA is TGTGCCAGCAGCTTTGGGGGGTACTCCGGGACTAGCGGGGGAGGAAGAGGATATCGGCAGTTCTTC. Its translation: CASSFGGYSGTSGGGRGYRQFF. The full variable domain, its missing parts supplied by reference TRBV7-2 and TRBJ2-1, is GAGVSQSPSNKVTEKGKDVELRCDPISGHTALYWYRQSLGQGLEFLIYFQGNSAPDKSGLPSDRFSAERTGGSVSTLTIQRTQQEDSAVYLCASSFGGYSGTSGGGRGYRQFFGPGTRLTVL.

In its sample, this clonotype was seen a few times. The chain combines TRBV5-1 with TRBJ2-2, with no clear D. CDR1 is SGHRS, CDR2 YFSETQ, per germline. This CDR3 region has 14 residues. V lost 0 bases, J lost 0 bases, and 3 bases lay in between. The CDR3: CASSLDPNTGELFF. CDR3 coding DNA: TGCGCCAGCAGCTTGGATCCGAACACCGGGGAGCTGTTTTTT.

There are many counts of this clonotype. J is TRBJ2-5 and V is TRBV20-1; TRBD2 aligns across 13 bases. V was clipped by 4 bases and J by 0 bases; unmatched bases: 5. Looked up from germline, CDR1 is DFQATT and CDR2 is SNEGSKA (reference sequence). This CDR3 region has 16 residues. CDR3 sequence (DNA): TGCAGTGCTACCCCGACTAGCGGGGGGCACCAAGAGACCCAGTACTTC. Its protein is CSATPTSGGHQETQYF.

This chain joins TRBV20-1 and TRBJ2-7, with 11 positions matching TRBD2. After removal of 3 bases from V and 4 bases from J, the junction contained 5 bases not matched to a gene. The CDR3 totals 14 residues. Germline V lookup: CDR1 DFQATT, CDR2 SNEGSKA (reference sequence). CDR3 coding DNA: TGCAGTGCTAGGTTAGCGGGAGGGTTGTACGAGCAGTACTTC. It specifies CSARLAGGLYEQYF.

The rearrangement uses TRBV12-5 and TRBJ2-7; 7 positions match TRBD1. From germline, CDR1 is LGHNT and CDR2 FRNRAP. The CDR3 spans 14 residues. With V trimmed by 3 bases and J by 5 bases, 7 bases remained unmatched. In DNA form, the CDR3 reads TGTGCTAGTGGTTTTGAGACAGGGTCCCACGAGCAGTACTTC. Amino acids: CASGFETGSHEQYF.

This clonotype has more than one count but fewer than ten. The gene calls are TRBV20-1 and TRBJ1-6; D remains ambiguous. CDR1 and CDR2 (germline): DFQATT, SNEGSKA (reference sequence). Trimming took off 3 bases at V and 4 bases at J, with 7 bases between the two ends. This CDR3 contains 13 residues. CDR3 sequence (DNA): TGCAGTGCTAGTTCCGGTTATAATTCACCCCTCCACTTT. This sequence encodes CSASSGYNSPLHF.

This clonotype was detected only a few times. This chain joins TRBV4-1 and TRBJ1-6, with D perhaps matching TRBD1 (5 bases). In germline, CDR1 is MGHRA, CDR2 YSYEKL. The CDR3 extends over 15 amino acids. V lost 0 bases to trimming and J lost 7 bases, with 10 bases between them. CDR3 nucleotide sequence: TGCGCCAGCAGCCAAGATGCAGGGTACAATTCACCCCTCCACTTT. Amino acid sequence: CASSQDAGYNSPLHF.